These 7 T cell receptor beta chains share one sample of origin, sequenced in a study of cytomegalovirus exposure and HLA in healthy donors. The PCR made use of 60 Vbeta and 13 Jbeta primers. The table came from immunoSEQ multiplex PCR; TCRdb's copy has only in-frame clones and leaves some out. This table has 150,000 or so clones, just under 80% appearing once. Sequencing was done on a sample of PBMCs. The receptor source for this set is a middle-aged woman in good health and CMV-seropositive.

This sequence joins TRBV7-9 and TRBJ2-2; 7 nucleotides align to TRBD1. The CDR3 contains 16 residues. Trimming took 4 bases from V and 6 from J; bases not matched to a gene: 11. The germline CDR1 and CDR2 sequences are SEHNR and FQNEAQ (reference sequence). The CDR3 loop reads CASSSMTGKGSGELFF. As DNA, the CDR3 is TGTGCCAGCAGCTCGATGACAGGGAAAGGTTCCGGGGAGCTGTTTTTT.

This chain uses TRBV28 with TRBJ1-5, with TRBD1 matching over 7 bases. With V trimmed by 6 bases and J by 1 base, 9 bases remained unmatched. The CDR3 loop spans 16 amino acids. Germline-derived CDR1 and CDR2 are MDHEN and SYDVKM. DNA of the CDR3: TGTGCCAGCAGGAGACAGGGAGGTATGAGCAATCAGCCCCAGCATTTT. This translates into CASRRQGGMSNQPQHF.

As to this clone: Germline is not matched at one junction end, which may reflect a read error. The J gene is TRBJ1-2, the V gene TRBV7-9; no reliable D call. The CDR3 runs 15 residues. The germline V gene has CDR1 SEHNR and CDR2 FQNEAQ (reference sequence). DNA for the CDR3: TGTTCCAGCAGCCCACCCCTGTTATCCGCGGGAGGCTACACCTTC. Protein product: CSSSPPLLSAGGYTF.

This CDR3 reads CASSFGSGPIYF. CDR3 nucleotide sequence: TGTGCCAGCAGTTTCGGGAGCGGGCCCATATATTTT. The J gene is TRBJ1-3, the V gene TRBV28, with D uncertain. Germline V gene lookup returns CDR1 MDHEN and CDR2 SYDVKM. The CDR3 loop spans 12 amino acids. The V and J ends lost 3 bases and 11 bases respectively, with 11 bases between them.

This chain uses TRBV6-1 with TRBJ1-5; D is unresolved. The CDR3 is 16 amino acids. CDR1 is MNHNS and CDR2 is SASEGT in the germline V gene. The V end lost 0 bases, the J end lost 0 bases, and 9 bases lay between the germline ends. The DNA for the CDR3 is TGTGCCAGCAGTGAAGCGGCCCTGTATAGCAATCAGCCCCAGCATTTT. Residues: CASSEAALYSNQPQHF.

This chain links TRBV10-3 with TRBJ1-1; 9 nucleotides line up with TRBD1. This CDR3 spans 14 amino acids. CDR1 and CDR2 from the germline V gene are ENHRY and SYGVKD. After removal of 3 bases from V and 4 bases from J, the junction contained 3 bases not matched to a gene. As DNA, the CDR3 is TGTGCCATCAGTGACGGACAGGGGTTCACTGAAGCTTTCTTT. This gives the protein CAISDGQGFTEAFF.

This clone was observed once. The rearrangement links TRBV29-1 to TRBJ2-2; 11 bases fit TRBD1. Germline CDR1 is SQVTM and CDR2 is ANQGSEA. CDR3 size: 13 residues. J lost 6 bases, V lost 7 bases, and 4 bases had no gene match. The CDR3 spells CSAGTGGAGELFF. CDR3 nucleotide sequence: TGCAGCGCTGGGACAGGGGGGGCCGGGGAGCTGTTTTTT.